The 9 T cell receptor beta chains below were found in one sample sequenced in a study of metastatic and nonmetastatic thyroid tumors (dated by TCRdb to the early 2020s). None of the patients had been given any treatment before thyroid surgery. The library relied on PCR. The sample was run on an Illumina HiSeq 4000. TCRdb cleaned the public reads at Q25 with fastp, built clones with MiXCR and kept in-frame beta chains. The sample table records about 19,000 clones; around 38% of these occur just once. About a quarter of the sample goes to the ten largest clones. The sample consisted of tumor tissue. Receptors originate from a female donor with papillary thyroid cancer or a benign thyroid nodule (not recorded which). Some clones in this sample may be carry-over from other donors' samples.

This chain joins TRBV5-1 and TRBJ1-1, with D uncertain. The germline gives CDR1 SGHRS, CDR2 YFSETQ. V was trimmed by 1 base and J by 0 bases, leaving 7 bases between them. The CDR3 consists of 14 residues. The CDR3 loop is CASSLISMNTEAFF. The CDR3 DNA reads TGCGCCAGCAGCTTGATCAGTATGAACACTGAAGCTTTCTTT. Based on the CDR3 plus reference TRBV5-1 and TRBJ1-1, the full variable domain is KAGVTQTPRYLIKTRGQQVTLSCSPISGHRSVSWYQQTPGQGLQFLFEYFSETQRNKGNFPGRFSGRQFSNSRSEMNVSTLELGDSALYLCASSLISMNTEAFFGQGTRLTVV.

This clone has a handful of counts. The rearrangement uses TRBV28 and TRBJ1-2; 8 nucleotides agree with TRBD1. Germline lookup yields CDR1 MDHEN and CDR2 SYDVKM. Unmatched junction bases numbered 4, after V lost 6 bases and J lost 4 bases. The CDR3 extends over 13 amino acids. CDR3 in amino acids: CASRRTGIYGYTF. The DNA of the CDR3 is TGTGCCAGCAGACGGACAGGGATCTATGGCTACACCTTC.

Only one count was recorded for this clone. This chain connects TRBV11-2 to TRBJ1-1; TRBD1 is a possible D gene (6 bases). CDR1 is SGHAT, CDR2 FQNNGV, per germline. Trimming removed 8 bases from V and 1 base from J, with 11 bases in between. The CDR3 extends over 13 amino acids. CDR3 residues: CASGKQGNTEAFF. CDR3 DNA: TGTGCCAGCGGAAAACAGGGGAACACTGAAGCTTTCTTT.

This clone ranks as medium-sized. The J gene is TRBJ2-1, the V gene TRBV12-3 or TRBV12-4; 8 positions agree with TRBD2. Unmatched junction bases numbered 4, after V lost 3 bases and J lost 3 bases. The CDR3 loop spans 15 amino acids. The CDR3 nucleotides are TGTGCCAGCAGTTTTGGTAGCGGGGTCTACAATGAGCAGTTCTTC. It translates to CASSFGSGVYNEQFF.

The sample holds a few counts of this clone. The chain uses TRBV27 and TRBJ1-1; no clear D. The V gene lost 1 base and the J gene lost 5 bases, with 11 bases spanning the gap. Per the germline V gene, CDR1 is MNHEY and CDR2 is SMNVEV (reference sequence). This CDR3 has 14 amino acids. CDR3 sequence: CASSLLEIGTEAFF. For the CDR3, the DNA is TGTGCCAGCAGTTTATTAGAGATTGGGACTGAAGCTTTCTTT.

The chain joins TRBV11-2 to TRBJ2-1; 9 positions match TRBD2. Germline V gives CDR1 SGHAT, CDR2 FQNNGV. This CDR3 spans 18 amino acids. Trimming took 1 base from V and 0 from J; bases not matched to a gene: 7. CDR3 in amino acids: CASSLVGLATLSYNEQFF. The CDR3 DNA sequence: TGTGCCAGCAGCTTAGTGGGACTAGCAACCCTCTCCTACAATGAGCAGTTCTTC.

This chain joins TRBV20-1 and TRBJ2-2; tentatively, D is TRBD2 (5 bases). Between the trimmed V and J ends, which lost 1 base and 5 bases, there was a span of 14 bases. Germline V CDR1 and CDR2: DFQATT, SNEGSKA (reference sequence). The CDR3 is made up of 15 amino acids. The CDR3 is CSARGGLAVTGELFF. CDR3 DNA: TGCAGTGCTAGAGGAGGTCTAGCAGTTACCGGGGAGCTGTTTTTT.

The chain has TRBV6-1 and TRBJ2-2; D may be TRBD1 (6 bases). This CDR3 is built from 14 residues. V lost 8 bases and J lost 1, with 11 bases in between. Germline V CDR1 and CDR2: MNHNS, SASEGT. The CDR3 reads CASGGGRNTGELFF. The CDR3 coding sequence is TGTGCCAGCGGTGGGGGCCGGAACACCGGGGAGCTGTTTTTT.

This clone was observed a handful of times. V usage is TRBV10-3 and J usage is TRBJ2-1, with 9 bases that match TRBD2. Germline V gene lookup returns CDR1 ENHRY and CDR2 SYGVKD. Unmatched junction bases numbered 13, after V lost 6 bases and J lost 16 bases. The CDR3 is 13 amino acids. This chain's CDR3 is CAISNSGGRDGFF. In nucleotides, the CDR3 is TGTGCCATCAGCAATAGCGGGGGCAGAGACGGATTCTTC.